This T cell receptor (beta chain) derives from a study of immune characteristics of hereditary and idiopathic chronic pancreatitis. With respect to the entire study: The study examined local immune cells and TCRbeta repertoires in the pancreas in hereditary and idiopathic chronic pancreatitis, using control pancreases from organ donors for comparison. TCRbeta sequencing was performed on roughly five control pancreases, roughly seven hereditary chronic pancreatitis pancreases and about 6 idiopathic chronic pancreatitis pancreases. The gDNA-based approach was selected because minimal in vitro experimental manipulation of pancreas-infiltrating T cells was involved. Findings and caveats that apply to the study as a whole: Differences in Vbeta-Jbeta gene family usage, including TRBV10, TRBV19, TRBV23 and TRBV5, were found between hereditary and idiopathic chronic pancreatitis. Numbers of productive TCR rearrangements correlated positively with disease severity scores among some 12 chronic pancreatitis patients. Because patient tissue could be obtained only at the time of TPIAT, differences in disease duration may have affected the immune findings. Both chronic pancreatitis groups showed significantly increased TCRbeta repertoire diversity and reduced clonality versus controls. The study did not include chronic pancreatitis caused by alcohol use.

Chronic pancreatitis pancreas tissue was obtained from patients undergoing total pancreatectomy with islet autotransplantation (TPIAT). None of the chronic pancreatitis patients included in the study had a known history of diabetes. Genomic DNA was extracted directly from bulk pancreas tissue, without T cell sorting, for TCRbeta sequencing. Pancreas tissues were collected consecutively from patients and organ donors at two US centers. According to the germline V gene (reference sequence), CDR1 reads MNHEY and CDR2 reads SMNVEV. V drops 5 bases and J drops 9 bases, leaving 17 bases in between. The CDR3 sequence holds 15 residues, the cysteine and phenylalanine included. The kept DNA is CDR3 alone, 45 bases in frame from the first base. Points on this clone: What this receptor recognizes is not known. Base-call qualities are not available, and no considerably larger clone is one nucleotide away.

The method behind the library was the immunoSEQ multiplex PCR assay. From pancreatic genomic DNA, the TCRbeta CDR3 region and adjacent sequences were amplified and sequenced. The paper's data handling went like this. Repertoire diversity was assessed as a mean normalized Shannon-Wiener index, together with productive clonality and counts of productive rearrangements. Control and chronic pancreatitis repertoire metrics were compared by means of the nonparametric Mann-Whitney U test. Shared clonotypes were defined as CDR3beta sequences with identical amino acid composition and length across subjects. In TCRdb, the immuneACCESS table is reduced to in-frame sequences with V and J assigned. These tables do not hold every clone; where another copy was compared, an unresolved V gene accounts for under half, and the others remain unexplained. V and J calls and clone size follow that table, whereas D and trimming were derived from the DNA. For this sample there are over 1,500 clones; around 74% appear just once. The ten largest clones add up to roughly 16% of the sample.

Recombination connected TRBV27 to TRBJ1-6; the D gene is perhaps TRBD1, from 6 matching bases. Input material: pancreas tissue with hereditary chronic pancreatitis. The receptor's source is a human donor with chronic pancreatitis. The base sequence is TGTGCCAGCAGTCCTCCCGGGACATGGGGTTCACCCCTCCACTTT. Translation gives CASSPPGTWGSPLHF.